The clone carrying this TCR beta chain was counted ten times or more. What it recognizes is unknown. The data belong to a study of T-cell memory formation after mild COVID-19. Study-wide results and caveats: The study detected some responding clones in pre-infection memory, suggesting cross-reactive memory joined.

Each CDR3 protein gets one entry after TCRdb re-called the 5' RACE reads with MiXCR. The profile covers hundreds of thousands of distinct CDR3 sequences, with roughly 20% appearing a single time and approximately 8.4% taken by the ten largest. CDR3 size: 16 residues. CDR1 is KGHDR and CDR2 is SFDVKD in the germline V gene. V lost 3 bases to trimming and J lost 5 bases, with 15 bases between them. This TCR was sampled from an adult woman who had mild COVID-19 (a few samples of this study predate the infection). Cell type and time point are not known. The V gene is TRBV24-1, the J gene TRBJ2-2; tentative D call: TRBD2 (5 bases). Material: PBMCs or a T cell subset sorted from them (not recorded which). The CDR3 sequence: CATSDIRGSGTGELFF. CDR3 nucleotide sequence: TGTGCCACCAGTGATATCCGGGGATCGGGAACCGGGGAGCTGTTTTTT.